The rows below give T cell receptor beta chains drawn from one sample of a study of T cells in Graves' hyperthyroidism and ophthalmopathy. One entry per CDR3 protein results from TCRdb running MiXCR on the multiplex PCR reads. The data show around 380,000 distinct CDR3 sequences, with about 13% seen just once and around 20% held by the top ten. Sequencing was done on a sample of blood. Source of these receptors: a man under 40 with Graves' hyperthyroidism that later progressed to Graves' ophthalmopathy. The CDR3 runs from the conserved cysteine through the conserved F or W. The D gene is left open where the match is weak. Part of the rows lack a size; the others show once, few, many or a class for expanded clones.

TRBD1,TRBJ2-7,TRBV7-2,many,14,TGTGCCAGCAGCTTAGGGCAGGGGGCGTTCGAGCAGTACTTC,CASSLGQGAFEQYF
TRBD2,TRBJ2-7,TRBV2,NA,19,TGTGCCAGCAGTACGGGACTAGCGGGTTCTACCAGGAGCTCCTACGAGCAGTACTTC,CASSTGLAGSTRSSYEQYF
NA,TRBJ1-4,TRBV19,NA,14,TGTGCCAGTCACAAGGACAGCTGGGGTGAAAAACTGTTTTTT,CASHKDSWGEKLFF
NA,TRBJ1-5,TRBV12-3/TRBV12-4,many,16,TGTGCCAGCAGACCTCACAGAGGTCTTAGCAATCAGCCCCAGCATTTT,CASRPHRGLSNQPQHF
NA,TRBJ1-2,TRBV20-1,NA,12,TGCAGTGCTGGACGGACAGCCCACGGTTCCACCTTC,CSAGRTAHGSTF
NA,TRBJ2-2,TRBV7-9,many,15,TGTGCCAGCAGCTTATTGTCAGGGTACACCGGGGAGCTGTTTTTT,CASSLLSGYTGELFF
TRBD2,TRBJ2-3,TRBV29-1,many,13,TGCAGCTCTGGGGGAGGGTGGACAGATACGCAGTATTTT,CSSGGGWTDTQYF
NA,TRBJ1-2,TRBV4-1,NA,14,TGCGCCAGCAGCCAAGTTTTGCAAAGCGGTGGCTACACCTTC,CASSQVLQSGGYTF
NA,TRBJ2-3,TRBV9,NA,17,TGTGCCAGCAGCGTATTACCGACAGGCCAAGAGAGAGATACGCAGTATTTT,CASSVLPTGQERDTQYF
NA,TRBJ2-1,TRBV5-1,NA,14,TGCGCCAGCAGCTTGGCCCTAGGGAGGAATGAGCGGTTCTTC,CASSLALGRNERFF
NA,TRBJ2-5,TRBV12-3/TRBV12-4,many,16,TGTGCCAGCAGTTTATTCCGAGGCAAACTAAAAGAGACCCAGTACTTC,CASSLFRGKLKETQYF
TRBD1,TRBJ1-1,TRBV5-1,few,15,TGCGCCAGCAGCCGTTTACAGGGGGGAGGCACTGAAGCTTTCTTT,CASSRLQGGGTEAFF
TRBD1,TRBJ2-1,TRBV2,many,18,TGTGCCAGCAGATGGACAGGGATTCGGGAAGTTCAGCTTGGACAACAGTTCTTC,CASRWTGIREVQLGQQFF
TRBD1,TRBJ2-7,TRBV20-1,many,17,TGCAGTGCTAGAGCCCCCAGGGACAGAAAGTTCGTCGACGAGCAGTACTTC,CSARAPRDRKFVDEQYF
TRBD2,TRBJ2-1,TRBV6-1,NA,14,TGTGCCAGCACCGAACCGGGACTAGTCAATGAGCAGTTCTTC,CASTEPGLVNEQFF
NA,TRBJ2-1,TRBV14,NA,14,TGTGCCAGCAGCCCAGTGGGAGGGGGCAATGAGCAGTTCTTC,CASSPVGGGNEQFF
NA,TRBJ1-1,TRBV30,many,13,TGTGCCTGGAGTGTACTTAAGGGCACTGAAGCTTTCTTT,CAWSVLKGTEAFF
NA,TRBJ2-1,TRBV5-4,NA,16,TGTGCCAGCAGCCCCGGTGGCCTTGTCGGCTACAATGAGCAGTTCTTC,CASSPGGLVGYNEQFF
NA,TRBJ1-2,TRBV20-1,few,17,TGCAGTGCTAGAGTCCCCGAAACGGCTCGAAGGGGCTTTGGCTACACCTTC,CSARVPETARRGFGYTF
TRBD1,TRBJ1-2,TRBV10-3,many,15,TGTGCCATCAGTGAGAGCGGACAGGGGTATAATGGCTACACCTTC,CAISESGQGYNGYTF
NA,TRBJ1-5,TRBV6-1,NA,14,TGTGCCAGCAGTGAAGCTTGGGTACAGGAACCCCAGCATTTT,CASSEAWVQEPQHF
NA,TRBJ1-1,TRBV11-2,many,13,TGTGCCAGCCCCGGCTCGCTAAACACTGAAGCTTTCTTT,CASPGSLNTEAFF
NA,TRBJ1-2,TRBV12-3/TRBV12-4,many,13,TGTGCCAGCAGCAACCGGGGGACGGAGGGCTACACCTTC,CASSNRGTEGYTF
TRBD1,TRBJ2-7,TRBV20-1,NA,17,TGCAGTGCTAGAGGTCGCCGTCGGGACAGGGGTTACTACGAGCAGTACTTC,CSARGRRRDRGYYEQYF
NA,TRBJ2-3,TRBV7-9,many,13,TGTGCCAGCAGAGCAGACGTCGCAGATACGCAGTATTTT,CASRADVADTQYF
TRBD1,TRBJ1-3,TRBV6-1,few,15,TGTGCCAGCAGTATGACAGGGGGCTCTGGAAACACCATATATTTT,CASSMTGGSGNTIYF
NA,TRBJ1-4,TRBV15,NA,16,TGTGCCACCAGCAGAGGAGGGGCGCTGAGGAATGAAAAACTGTTTTTT,CATSRGGALRNEKLFF
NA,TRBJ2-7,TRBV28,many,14,TGTGCCAGCAGCATCGACAGGCCCCCCTACGAGCAGTACTTC,CASSIDRPPYEQYF